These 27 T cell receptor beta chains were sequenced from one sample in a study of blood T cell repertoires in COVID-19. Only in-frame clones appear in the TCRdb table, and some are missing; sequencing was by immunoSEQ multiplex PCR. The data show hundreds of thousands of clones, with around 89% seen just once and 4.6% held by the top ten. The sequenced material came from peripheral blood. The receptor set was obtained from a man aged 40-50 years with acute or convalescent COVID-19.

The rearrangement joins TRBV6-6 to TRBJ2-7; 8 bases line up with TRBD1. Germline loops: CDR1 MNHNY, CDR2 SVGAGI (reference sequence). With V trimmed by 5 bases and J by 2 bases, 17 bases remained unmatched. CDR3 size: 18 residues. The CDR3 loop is CASSPSGQGTSKAYEQYF. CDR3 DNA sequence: TGTGCCAGCAGTCCTTCCGGACAGGGAACTAGCAAGGCCTACGAGCAGTACTTC.

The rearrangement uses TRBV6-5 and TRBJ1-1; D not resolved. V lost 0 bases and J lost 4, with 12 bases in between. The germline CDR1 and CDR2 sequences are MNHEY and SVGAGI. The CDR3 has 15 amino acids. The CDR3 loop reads CASSYSPGIGTEAFF. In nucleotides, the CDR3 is TGTGCCAGCAGTTACTCGCCGGGGATTGGCACTGAAGCTTTCTTT.

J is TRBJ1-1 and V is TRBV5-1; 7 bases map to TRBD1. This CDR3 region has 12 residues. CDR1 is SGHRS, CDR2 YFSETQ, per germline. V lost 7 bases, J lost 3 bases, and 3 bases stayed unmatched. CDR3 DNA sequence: TGCGCCAGCTCCCAGGGGGACACTGAAGCTTTCTTT. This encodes CASSQGDTEAFF.

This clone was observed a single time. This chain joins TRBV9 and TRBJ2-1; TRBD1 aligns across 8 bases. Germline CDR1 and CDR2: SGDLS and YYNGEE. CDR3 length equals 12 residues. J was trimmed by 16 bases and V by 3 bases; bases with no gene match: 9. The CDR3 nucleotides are TGTGCCAGCAGCGCGGGGACAGGAGGTGAATTCTTC. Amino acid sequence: CASSAGTGGEFF.

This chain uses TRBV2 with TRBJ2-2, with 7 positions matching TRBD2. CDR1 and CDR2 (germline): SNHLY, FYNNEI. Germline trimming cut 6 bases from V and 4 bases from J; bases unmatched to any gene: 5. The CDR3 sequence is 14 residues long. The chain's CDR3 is CASSPAGITGELFF. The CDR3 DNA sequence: TGTGCCAGCAGCCCAGCGGGGATCACCGGGGAGCTGTTTTTT.

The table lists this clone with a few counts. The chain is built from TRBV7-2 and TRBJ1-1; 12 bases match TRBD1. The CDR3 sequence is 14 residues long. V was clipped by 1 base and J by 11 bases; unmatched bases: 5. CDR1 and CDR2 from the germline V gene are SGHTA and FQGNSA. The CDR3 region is CASSLGDRGRAAFF. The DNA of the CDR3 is TGTGCCAGCAGCTTAGGGGACAGGGGGCGAGCGGCTTTCTTT.

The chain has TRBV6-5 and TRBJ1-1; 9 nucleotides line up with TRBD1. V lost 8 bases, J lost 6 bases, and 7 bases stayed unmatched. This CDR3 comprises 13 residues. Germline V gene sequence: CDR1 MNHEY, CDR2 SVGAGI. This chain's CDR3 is CASSGTGIPEAFF. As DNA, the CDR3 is TGTGCCAGCTCCGGGACAGGGATCCCTGAAGCTTTCTTT.

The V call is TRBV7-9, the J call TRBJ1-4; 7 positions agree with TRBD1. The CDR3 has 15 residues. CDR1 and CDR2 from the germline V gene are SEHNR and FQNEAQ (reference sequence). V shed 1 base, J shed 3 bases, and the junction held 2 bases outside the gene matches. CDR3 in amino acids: CASSLGTGSNEKLFF. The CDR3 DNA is TGTGCCAGCAGCTTAGGGACAGGCTCTAATGAAAAACTGTTTTTT.

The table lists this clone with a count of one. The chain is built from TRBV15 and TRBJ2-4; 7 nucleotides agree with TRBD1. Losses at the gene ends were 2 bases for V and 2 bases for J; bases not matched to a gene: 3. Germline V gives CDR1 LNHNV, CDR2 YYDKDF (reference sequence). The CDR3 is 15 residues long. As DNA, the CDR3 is TGTGCCACCAGCAGACAACAGGGGACCAAAAACATTCAGTACTTC. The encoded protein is CATSRQQGTKNIQYF.

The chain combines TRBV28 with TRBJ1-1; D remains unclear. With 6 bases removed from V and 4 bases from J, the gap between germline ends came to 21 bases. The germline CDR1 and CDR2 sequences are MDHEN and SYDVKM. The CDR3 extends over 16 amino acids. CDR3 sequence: CASRHIRERPGTEAFF. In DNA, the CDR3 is TGTGCCAGCAGACACATACGGGAAAGGCCGGGCACTGAAGCTTTCTTT.

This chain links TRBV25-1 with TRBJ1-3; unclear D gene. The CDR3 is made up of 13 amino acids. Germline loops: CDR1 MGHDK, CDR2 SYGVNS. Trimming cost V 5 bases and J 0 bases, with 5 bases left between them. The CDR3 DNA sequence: TGTGCCAGCAGTTCTAACTCTGGAAACACCATATATTTT. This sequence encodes CASSSNSGNTIYF.

The CDR3 protein is CASSYLWTGEKDGYTF. CDR3 DNA: TGTGCCAGCAGTTACCTCTGGACAGGGGAAAAAGATGGCTACACCTTC. The chain couples TRBV6-6 to TRBJ1-2; TRBD1 agrees at 9 bases. Germline-derived CDR1 and CDR2 are MNHNY and SVGAGI (reference sequence). With V trimmed by 2 bases and J by 6 bases, 10 bases remained unmatched. This CDR3 contains 16 residues.

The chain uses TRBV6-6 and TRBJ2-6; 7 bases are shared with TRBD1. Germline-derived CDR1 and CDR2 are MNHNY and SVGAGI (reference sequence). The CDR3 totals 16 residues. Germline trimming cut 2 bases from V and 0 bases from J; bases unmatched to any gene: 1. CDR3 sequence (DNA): TGTGCCAGCAGTTACCCAGGGGGCTCTGGGGCCAACGTCCTGACTTTC. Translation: CASSYPGGSGANVLTF.

The CDR3 is CASSNQVYEQYF. The CDR3 DNA reads TGTGCCAGCAGTAACCAGGTCTACGAGCAGTACTTC. The V call is TRBV28, the J call TRBJ2-7; D not certain. The CDR3 covers 12 residues. CDR1 is MDHEN and CDR2 is SYDVKM in the germline V gene. V gave up 5 bases and J gave up 3 bases, with 8 bases separating them.

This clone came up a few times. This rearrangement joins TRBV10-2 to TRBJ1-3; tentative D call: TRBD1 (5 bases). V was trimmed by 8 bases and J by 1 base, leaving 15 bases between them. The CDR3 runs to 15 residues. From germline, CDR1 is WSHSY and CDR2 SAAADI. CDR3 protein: CASLTDSVSGNTIYF. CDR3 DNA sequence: TGCGCCAGCCTTACCGACAGTGTATCTGGAAACACCATATATTTT.

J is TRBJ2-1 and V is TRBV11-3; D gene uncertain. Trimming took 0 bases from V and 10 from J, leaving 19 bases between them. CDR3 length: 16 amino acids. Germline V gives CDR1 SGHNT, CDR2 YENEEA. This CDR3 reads CASSLDGRSALGEQFF. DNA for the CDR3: TGTGCCAGCAGCTTAGATGGCCGCAGCGCTTTAGGCGAGCAGTTCTTC.

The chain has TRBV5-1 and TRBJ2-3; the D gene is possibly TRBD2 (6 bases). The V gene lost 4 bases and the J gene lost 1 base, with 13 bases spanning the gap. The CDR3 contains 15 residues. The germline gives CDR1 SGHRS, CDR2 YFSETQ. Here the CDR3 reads CASSPLGGGTDTQYF. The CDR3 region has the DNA TGCGCCAGCAGCCCTCTCGGGGGTGGCACAGATACGCAGTATTTT. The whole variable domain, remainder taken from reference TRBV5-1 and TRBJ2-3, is KAGVTQTPRYLIKTRGQQVTLSCSPISGHRSVSWYQQTPGQGLQFLFEYFSETQRNKGNFPGRFSGRQFSNSRSEMNVSTLELGDSALYLCASSPLGGGTDTQYFGPGTRLTVL.

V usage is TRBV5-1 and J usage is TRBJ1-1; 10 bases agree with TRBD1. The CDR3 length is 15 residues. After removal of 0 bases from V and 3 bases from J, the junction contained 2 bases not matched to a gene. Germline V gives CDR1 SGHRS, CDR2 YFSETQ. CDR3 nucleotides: TGCGCCAGCAGCTTGGTGGGGACAGGGGACACTGAAGCTTTCTTT. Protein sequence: CASSLVGTGDTEAFF.

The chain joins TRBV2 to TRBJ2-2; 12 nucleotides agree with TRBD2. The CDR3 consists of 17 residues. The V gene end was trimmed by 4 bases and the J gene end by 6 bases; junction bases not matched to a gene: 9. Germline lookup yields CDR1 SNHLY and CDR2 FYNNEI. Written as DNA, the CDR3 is TGTGCCAGCAGTGTTATGTCTAGCGGGGGGGCCGCCGGGGAGCTGTTTTTT. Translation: CASSVMSSGGAAGELFF.

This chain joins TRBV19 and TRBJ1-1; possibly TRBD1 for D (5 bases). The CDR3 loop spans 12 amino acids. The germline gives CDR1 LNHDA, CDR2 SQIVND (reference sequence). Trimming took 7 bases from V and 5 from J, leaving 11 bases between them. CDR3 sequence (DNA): TGTGCCAGTAAGCAAGGGGTTACTGAAGCTTTCTTT. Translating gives CASKQGVTEAFF.

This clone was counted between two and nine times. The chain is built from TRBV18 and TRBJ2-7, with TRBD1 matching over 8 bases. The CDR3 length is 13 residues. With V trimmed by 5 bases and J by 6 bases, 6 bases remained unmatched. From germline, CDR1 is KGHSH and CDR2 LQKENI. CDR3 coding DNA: TGTGCCAGCTCATCCTCAGGGGGCGCCGAGCAGTACTTC. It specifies CASSSSGGAEQYF.

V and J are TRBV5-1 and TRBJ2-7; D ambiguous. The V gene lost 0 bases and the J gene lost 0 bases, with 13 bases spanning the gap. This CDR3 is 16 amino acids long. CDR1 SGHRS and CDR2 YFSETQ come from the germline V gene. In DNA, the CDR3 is TGCGCCAGCAGCTTGGGATGGCAGTCGTACTCCTACGAGCAGTACTTC. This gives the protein CASSLGWQSYSYEQYF.

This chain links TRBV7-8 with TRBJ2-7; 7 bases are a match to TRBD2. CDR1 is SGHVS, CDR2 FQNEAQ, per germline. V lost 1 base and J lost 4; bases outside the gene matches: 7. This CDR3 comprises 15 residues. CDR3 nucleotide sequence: TGTGCCAGCAGCTTAGGGGGGGGTCAGTTTTACGAGCAGTACTTC. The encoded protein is CASSLGGGQFYEQYF. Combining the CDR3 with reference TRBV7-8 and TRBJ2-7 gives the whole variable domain GAGVSQSPRYKVAKRGQDVALRCDPISGHVSLFWYQQALGQGPEFLTYFQNEAQLDKSGLPSDRFFAERPEGSVSTLKIQRTQQEDSAVYLCASSLGGGQFYEQYFGPGTRLTVT.

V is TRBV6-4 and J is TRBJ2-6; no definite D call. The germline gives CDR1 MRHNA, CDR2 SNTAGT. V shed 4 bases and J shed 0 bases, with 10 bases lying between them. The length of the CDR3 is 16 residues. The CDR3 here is CASSARLSSGANVLTF. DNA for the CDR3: TGTGCCAGCAGTGCCCGGTTAAGCTCTGGGGCCAACGTCCTGACTTTC.

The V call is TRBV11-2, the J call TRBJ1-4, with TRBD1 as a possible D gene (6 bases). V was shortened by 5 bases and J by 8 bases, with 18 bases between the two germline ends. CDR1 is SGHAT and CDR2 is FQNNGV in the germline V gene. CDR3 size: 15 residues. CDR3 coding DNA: TGTGCCAGCAGCCTAGGCTTGGGGGCGGCGGAAAAACTGTTTTTT. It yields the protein CASSLGLGAAEKLFF.

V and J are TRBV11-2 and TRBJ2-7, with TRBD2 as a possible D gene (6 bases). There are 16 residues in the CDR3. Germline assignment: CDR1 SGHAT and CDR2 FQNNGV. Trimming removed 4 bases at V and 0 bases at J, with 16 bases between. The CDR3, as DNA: TGTGCCAGCAGCTCCTCGGCTACGGGAGCCTCCTACGAGCAGTACTTC. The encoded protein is CASSSSATGASYEQYF.

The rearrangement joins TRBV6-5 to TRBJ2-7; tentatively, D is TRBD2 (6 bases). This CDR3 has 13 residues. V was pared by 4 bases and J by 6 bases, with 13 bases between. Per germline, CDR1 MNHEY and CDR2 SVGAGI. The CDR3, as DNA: TGTGCCAGCAGTTCCCCGGGGGTGGGCGAGCAGTACTTC. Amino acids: CASSSPGVGEQYF.